Given below is one T cell receptor (beta chain) in context. Researchers used template switching to add UMIs featuring a 6-nucleotide sample barcode. TCRalpha and TCRbeta cDNA was put through two nested PCRs of approximately 17 and 9 cycles. TCRdb re-analyzed the 5' RACE reads; it lists each CDR3 protein once, without DNA. This sample lists roughly 160,000 distinct CDR3 sequences; its ten largest clones have 7.4%. This entry belongs to a study of monozygotic twins with inflammatory bowel disease. The V gene's germline CDR1 is KGHSH and CDR2 LQKENI. The CDR3 contains 13 residues. Sequenced: blood. The sequence came from a human donor with ulcerative colitis or Crohn's disease, or a healthy co-twin of an affected twin (not recorded which). This chain uses TRBV18 with TRBJ2-7. The CDR3 reads CASSPPGTYEQYF. Based on the CDR3 plus reference TRBV18 and TRBJ2-7, the full variable domain is NAGVMQNPRHLVRRRGQEARLRCSPMKGHSHVYWYRQLPEEGLKFMVYLQKENIIDESGMPKERFSAEFPKEGPSILRIQQVVRGDSAAYFCASSPPGTYEQYFGPGTRLTVT.